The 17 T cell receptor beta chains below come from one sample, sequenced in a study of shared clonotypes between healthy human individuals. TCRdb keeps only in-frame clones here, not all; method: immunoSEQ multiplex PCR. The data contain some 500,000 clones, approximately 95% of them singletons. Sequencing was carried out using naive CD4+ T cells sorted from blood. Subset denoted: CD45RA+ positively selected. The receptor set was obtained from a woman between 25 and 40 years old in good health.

CDR3 amino acids: CASSLAERGGRGEQYF. The CDR3 region has the DNA TGCGCCAGCAGCTTGGCCGAGCGAGGCGGCAGGGGAGAGCAGTACTTC. This chain links TRBV5-1 with TRBJ2-7, with D possibly matching TRBD1 (6 bases). V was trimmed by 0 bases and J by 7 bases, leaving 20 bases between them. Germline CDR1 is SGHRS and CDR2 is YFSETQ. The CDR3 is made up of 16 amino acids.

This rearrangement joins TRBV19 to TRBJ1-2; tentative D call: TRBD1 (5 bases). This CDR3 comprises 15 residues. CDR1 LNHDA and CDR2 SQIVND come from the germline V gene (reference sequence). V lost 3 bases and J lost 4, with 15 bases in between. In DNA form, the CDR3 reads TGTGCCAGTAGTATTGGTCCAGGGTATGCCTATGGCTACACCTTC. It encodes CASSIGPGYAYGYTF.

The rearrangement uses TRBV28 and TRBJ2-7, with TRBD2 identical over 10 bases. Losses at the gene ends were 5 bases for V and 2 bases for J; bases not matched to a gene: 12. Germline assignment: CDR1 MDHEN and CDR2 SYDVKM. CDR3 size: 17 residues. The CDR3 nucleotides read TGTGCCAGCAGTCCCGAAGGGAGACTAGCGGGTACCTACGAGCAGTACTTC. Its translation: CASSPEGRLAGTYEQYF.

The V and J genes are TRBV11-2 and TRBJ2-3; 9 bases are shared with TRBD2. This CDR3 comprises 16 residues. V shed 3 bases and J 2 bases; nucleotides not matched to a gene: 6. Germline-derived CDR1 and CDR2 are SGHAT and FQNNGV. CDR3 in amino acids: CASSLMAGGDTDTQYF. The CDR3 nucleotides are TGTGCCAGCAGCTTGATGGCGGGAGGGGACACAGATACGCAGTATTTT.

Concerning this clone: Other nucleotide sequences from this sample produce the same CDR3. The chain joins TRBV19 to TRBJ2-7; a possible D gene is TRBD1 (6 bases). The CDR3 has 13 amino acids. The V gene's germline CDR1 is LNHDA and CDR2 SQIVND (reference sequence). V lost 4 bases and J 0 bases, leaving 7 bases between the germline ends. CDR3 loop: CASSRGPSYEQYF. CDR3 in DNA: TGTGCCAGTAGTAGGGGGCCCTCCTACGAGCAGTACTTC.

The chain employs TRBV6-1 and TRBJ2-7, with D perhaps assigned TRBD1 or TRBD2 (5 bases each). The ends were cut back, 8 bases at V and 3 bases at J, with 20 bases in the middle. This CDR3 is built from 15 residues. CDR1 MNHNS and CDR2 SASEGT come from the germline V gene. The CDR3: CASYPGGAGSYEQYF. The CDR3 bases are TGTGCCAGCTACCCCGGTGGTGCAGGGAGCTACGAGCAGTACTTC.

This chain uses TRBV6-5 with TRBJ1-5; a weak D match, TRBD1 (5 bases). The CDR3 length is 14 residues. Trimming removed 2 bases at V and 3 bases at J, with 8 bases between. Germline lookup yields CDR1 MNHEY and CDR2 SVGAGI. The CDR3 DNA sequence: TGTGCCAGCAGTTACCGGGGGGTCAATCAGCCCCAGCATTTT. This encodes CASSYRGVNQPQHF.

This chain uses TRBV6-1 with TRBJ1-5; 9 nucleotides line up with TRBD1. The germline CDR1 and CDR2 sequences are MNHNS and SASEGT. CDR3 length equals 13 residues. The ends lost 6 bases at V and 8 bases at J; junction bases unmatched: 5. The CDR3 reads CASSETGGKPQHF. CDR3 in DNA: TGTGCCAGCAGCGAGACAGGGGGTAAGCCCCAGCATTTT.

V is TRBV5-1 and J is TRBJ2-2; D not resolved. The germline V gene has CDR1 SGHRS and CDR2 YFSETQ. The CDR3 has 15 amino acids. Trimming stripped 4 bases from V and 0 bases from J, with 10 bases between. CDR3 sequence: CASSELGSNTGELFF. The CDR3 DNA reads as TGCGCCAGCAGCGAGCTAGGCTCGAACACCGGGGAGCTGTTTTTT. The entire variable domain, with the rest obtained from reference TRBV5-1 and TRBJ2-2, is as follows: KAGVTQTPRYLIKTRGQQVTLSCSPISGHRSVSWYQQTPGQGLQFLFEYFSETQRNKGNFPGRFSGRQFSNSRSEMNVSTLELGDSALYLCASSELGSNTGELFFGEGSRLTVL.

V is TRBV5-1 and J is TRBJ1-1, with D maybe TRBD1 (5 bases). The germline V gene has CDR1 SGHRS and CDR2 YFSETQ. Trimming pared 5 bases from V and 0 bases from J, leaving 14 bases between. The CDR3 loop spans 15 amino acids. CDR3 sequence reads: CASSPLGQMNTEAFF. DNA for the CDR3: TGCGCCAGCAGTCCGCTTGGACAAATGAACACTGAAGCTTTCTTT. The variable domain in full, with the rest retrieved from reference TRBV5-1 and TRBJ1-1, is KAGVTQTPRYLIKTRGQQVTLSCSPISGHRSVSWYQQTPGQGLQFLFEYFSETQRNKGNFPGRFSGRQFSNSRSEMNVSTLELGDSALYLCASSPLGQMNTEAFFGQGTRLTVV.

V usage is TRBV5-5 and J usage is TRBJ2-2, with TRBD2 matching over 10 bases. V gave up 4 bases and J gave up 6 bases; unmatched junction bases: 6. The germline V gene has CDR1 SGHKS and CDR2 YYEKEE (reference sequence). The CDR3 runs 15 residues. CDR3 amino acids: CASSPLAGAAGELFF. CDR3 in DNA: TGTGCCAGCAGCCCGCTAGCGGGAGCAGCCGGGGAGCTGTTTTTT.

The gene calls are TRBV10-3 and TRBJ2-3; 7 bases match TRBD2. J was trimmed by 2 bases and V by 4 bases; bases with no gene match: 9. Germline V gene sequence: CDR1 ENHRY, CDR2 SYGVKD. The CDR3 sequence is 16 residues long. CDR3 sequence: CAISGERDSVTDTQYF. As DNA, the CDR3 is TGTGCCATCAGTGGTGAGCGGGACTCCGTCACAGATACGCAGTATTTT.

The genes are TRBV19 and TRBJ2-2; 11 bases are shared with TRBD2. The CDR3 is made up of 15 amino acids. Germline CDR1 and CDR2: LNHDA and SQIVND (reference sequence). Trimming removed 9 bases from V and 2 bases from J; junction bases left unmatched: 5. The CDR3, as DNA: TGTGCCAGCAAGGGGACTAGCGGTAACACCGGGGAGCTGTTTTTT. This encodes CASKGTSGNTGELFF.

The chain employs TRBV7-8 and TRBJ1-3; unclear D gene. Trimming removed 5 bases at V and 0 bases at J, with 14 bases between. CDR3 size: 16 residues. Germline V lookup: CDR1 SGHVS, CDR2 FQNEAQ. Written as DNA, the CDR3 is TGTGCCAGCAGCCAGTTGACGGTCAGCTCTGGAAACACCATATATTTT. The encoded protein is CASSQLTVSSGNTIYF.

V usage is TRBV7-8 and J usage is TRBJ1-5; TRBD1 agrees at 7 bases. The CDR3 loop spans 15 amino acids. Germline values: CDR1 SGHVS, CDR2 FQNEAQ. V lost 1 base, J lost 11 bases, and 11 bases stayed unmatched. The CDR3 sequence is CASSLVGQVGTAQHF. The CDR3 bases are TGTGCCAGCAGCTTAGTCGGACAGGTCGGGACGGCCCAGCATTTT.

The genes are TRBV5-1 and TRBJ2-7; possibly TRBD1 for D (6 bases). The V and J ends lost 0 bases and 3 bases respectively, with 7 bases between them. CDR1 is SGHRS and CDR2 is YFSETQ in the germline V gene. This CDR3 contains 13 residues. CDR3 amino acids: CASSLEQGYEQYF. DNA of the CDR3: TGCGCCAGCAGCTTGGAACAGGGCTACGAGCAGTACTTC.

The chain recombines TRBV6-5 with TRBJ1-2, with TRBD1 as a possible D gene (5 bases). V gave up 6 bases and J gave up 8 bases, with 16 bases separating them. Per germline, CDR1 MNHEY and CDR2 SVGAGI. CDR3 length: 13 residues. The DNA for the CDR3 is TGTGCCAGCAGCCCACCGGGGGTTTTCGGCTACACCTTC. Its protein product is CASSPPGVFGYTF.